Below, 15 T cell receptor beta chains from the same sample are listed, as sequenced in a study of blood T cell repertoires in COVID-19. Sequenced by immunoSEQ multiplex PCR; TCRdb stores in-frame clones only, minus some. The sample contains 300,000 to 400,000 clones, about 87% of which appear only once. The sequenced sample consisted of peripheral blood. The receptors derive from a man aged 25 to 45 with COVID-19, enrolled during active disease.

The J gene is TRBJ2-2, the V gene TRBV19; tentative D call: TRBD2 (5 bases). V shed 2 bases and J shed 0 bases, with 19 bases lying between them. This CDR3 comprises 19 residues. Germline CDR1 and CDR2: LNHDA and SQIVND (reference sequence). The CDR3 spells CASSIIGLASSSNTGELFF. DNA for the CDR3: TGTGCCAGTAGTATAATAGGTCTGGCTAGCAGCTCGAACACCGGGGAGCTGTTTTTT.

V gene TRBV19 combines with J gene TRBJ2-5; 8 bases are shared with TRBD2. CDR1 is LNHDA and CDR2 is SQIVND in the germline V gene (reference sequence). The V segment lost 0 bases and the J segment 4 bases; nucleotides outside the gene matches: 10. CDR3 size: 17 residues. In DNA, the CDR3 is TGTGCCAGTAGTATAGATCCGTTCCGGGGGGGCATAGAGACCCAGTACTTC. Its translation is CASSIDPFRGGIETQYF.

V and J are TRBV28 and TRBJ1-2; 7 bases agree with TRBD1. CDR1 MDHEN and CDR2 SYDVKM come from the germline V gene. CDR3 length: 13 residues. Germline trimming cut 10 bases from V and 4 bases from J; bases unmatched to any gene: 9. CDR3 in DNA: TGTGCCATCCTCATACGACAGGGCTATGGCTACACCTTC. Protein: CAILIRQGYGYTF.

The chain is built from TRBV7-9 and TRBJ1-2; TRBD1 matches 9 bases. Per the germline V gene, CDR1 is SEHNR and CDR2 is FQNEAQ (reference sequence). This CDR3 region has 14 residues. Germline trimming cut 2 bases from V and 7 bases from J; bases unmatched to any gene: 5. DNA of the CDR3: TGTGCCAGCAGCTTAAAGACAGGGGGGTTTGGCTACACCTTC. Translating gives CASSLKTGGFGYTF.

The table lists this clone with a few counts. CDR3 region: CASSEGQGDYNEQFF. CDR3 sequence (DNA): TGTGCCAGCAGTGAAGGGCAGGGGGATTACAATGAGCAGTTCTTC. The chain uses TRBV6-1 and TRBJ2-1; 7 bases are a match to TRBD1. Trimming removed 1 base from V and 4 bases from J; junction bases left unmatched: 4. This CDR3 has 15 residues. Germline CDR1 reads MNHNS; CDR2 reads SASEGT.

The chain has TRBV28 and TRBJ2-2; 8 nucleotides align to TRBD2. The germline V gene has CDR1 MDHEN and CDR2 SYDVKM. The length of the CDR3 is 15 residues. The J segment lost 1 base and the V segment lost 6 bases, leaving 4 bases of the junction unmatched. CDR3 in DNA: TGTGCCAGCAGGGGCGGGGGGAAGAACACCGGGGAGCTGTTTTTT. Residues: CASRGGGKNTGELFF. Using reference TRBV28 and TRBJ2-2 for the parts outside the CDR3, the full variable domain is DVKVTQSSRYLVKRTGEKVFLECVQDMDHENMFWYRQDPGLGLRLIYFSYDVKMKEKGDIPEGYSVSREKKERFSLILESASTNQTSMYLCASRGGGKNTGELFFGEGSRLTVL.

The gene calls are TRBV27 and TRBJ1-3; D remains ambiguous. The CDR3 has 17 amino acids. V was shortened by 5 bases and J by 4 bases, with 21 bases between the two germline ends. CDR1 and CDR2 from the germline V gene are MNHEY and SMNVEV (reference sequence). The CDR3 region has the DNA TGTGCCAGCAGTCCTTCTTCCGTGGACTATGTAGGAAACACCATATATTTT. This codes for CASSPSSVDYVGNTIYF.

The CDR3 nucleotides read TGTGCCAGCAGCTTTGGCCGACAGGGGAACGTAACCAAAAACATTCAGTACTTC. It yields the protein CASSFGRQGNVTKNIQYF. The rearrangement joins TRBV11-2 to TRBJ2-4; 8 bases agree with TRBD1. Germline loops: CDR1 SGHAT, CDR2 FQNNGV. V gave up 3 bases and J gave up 2 bases; unmatched junction bases: 12. The CDR3 contains 18 residues.

The rearrangement links TRBV19 to TRBJ1-3, with 9 bases that match TRBD1. This CDR3 comprises 14 residues. Trimming took 7 bases from V and 3 from J; bases not matched to a gene: 4. Germline lookup yields CDR1 LNHDA and CDR2 SQIVND (reference sequence). The CDR3 loop reads CASNSDRGGNTIYF. The CDR3 DNA sequence: TGTGCCAGTAACTCGGACAGGGGTGGAAACACCATATATTTT.

The chain links TRBV19 to TRBJ1-1; D is unclear. Germline V lookup: CDR1 LNHDA, CDR2 SQIVND (reference sequence). The germline V and J ends were trimmed by 3 bases and 6 bases, with 20 bases remaining between them. CDR3 length: 16 amino acids. In nucleotides, the CDR3 is TGTGCCAGTAGTATCCCAATCGACTCGAGGCGGGCTGAAGCTTTCTTT. Amino acid sequence: CASSIPIDSRRAEAFF.

This chain links TRBV5-5 with TRBJ2-1; TRBD2 agrees at 10 bases. CDR3 size: 14 residues. In germline, CDR1 is SGHKS, CDR2 YYEKEE (reference sequence). With V trimmed by 3 bases and J by 13 bases, 10 bases remained unmatched. The CDR3 DNA follows: TGTGCCAGCAGCTCTACTGGTAGCGGGGGGTCCCAGTTCTTC. This codes for CASSSTGSGGSQFF. The complete variable domain, with remaining parts taken from reference TRBV5-5 and TRBJ2-1, reads DAGVTQSPTHLIKTRGQQVTLRCSPISGHKSVSWYQQVLGQGPQFIFQYYEKEERGRGNFPDRFSARQFPNYSSELNVNALLLGDSALYLCASSSTGSGGSQFFGPGTRLTVL.

This chain links TRBV7-9 with TRBJ1-1; no reliable D call. Germline V gene lookup returns CDR1 SEHNR and CDR2 FQNEAQ (reference sequence). The V and J ends lost 5 bases and 2 bases respectively, with 12 bases between them. The CDR3 has 14 amino acids. CDR3: CASSPAAGNTEAFF. The DNA for the CDR3 is TGTGCCAGCAGCCCGGCGGCCGGTAACACTGAAGCTTTCTTT.

V usage is TRBV4-2 and J usage is TRBJ1-3; D unresolved. Germline-derived CDR1 and CDR2 are LGHNA and YNFKEQ. V gave up 0 bases and J gave up 0 bases, with 9 bases separating them. The CDR3 length is 16 residues. CDR3 bases: TGTGCCAGCAGCCAAGATCCCCTCGTCTCTGGAAACACCATATATTTT. It yields the protein CASSQDPLVSGNTIYF.

The chain uses TRBV29-1 and TRBJ2-2; 7 nucleotides line up with TRBD1. CDR1 and CDR2 from the germline V gene are SQVTM and ANQGSEA. CDR3 size: 16 residues. Unmatched junction bases numbered 13, after V lost 6 bases and J lost 3 bases. CDR3 region: CSVRGKGASHTGELFF. In DNA form, the CDR3 reads TGCAGCGTCCGAGGGAAGGGGGCGTCCCACACCGGGGAGCTGTTTTTT.

The chain combines TRBV18 with TRBJ2-5; 7 bases match TRBD1. This CDR3 has 14 residues. Per germline, CDR1 KGHSH and CDR2 LQKENI. J lost 6 bases, V lost 3 bases, and 7 bases had no gene match. CDR3 residues: CASSPLDRVKTQYF. The CDR3 DNA follows: TGTGCCAGCTCACCCCTCGACAGGGTAAAGACCCAGTACTTC.